These 11 T cell receptor beta chains were all obtained from the same sample, sequenced in a study of Graves' ophthalmopathy and Graves' hyperthyroidism. For repertoire sequencing, the TCR beta CDR3 regions were amplified from RNA transcripts. Following a first-round RT-PCR that used HTBI primers, a second-round multiplex PCR was carried out. Via MiXCR, TCRdb re-called the multiplex PCR reads, giving one row per CDR3 protein. The sample carries hundreds of thousands of distinct CDR3 sequences, around a fifth recorded once. The sample comprised peripheral blood. The receptor source for this set is a woman aged 18-30 years with stable Graves' hyperthyroidism. Some clones in this sample may be carry-over from other donors' samples.

There are many counts of this clonotype. V and J are TRBV4-1 and TRBJ2-5; 8 nucleotides align to TRBD2. The V gene end was trimmed by 2 bases and the J gene end by 2 bases; junction bases not matched to a gene: 7. Germline lookup yields CDR1 MGHRA and CDR2 YSYEKL. This CDR3 has 16 amino acids. This chain's CDR3 is CASSQQGLVRQETQYF. The DNA for the CDR3 is TGCGCCAGCAGCCAACAGGGACTAGTGAGACAAGAGACCCAGTACTTC.

This clonotype was seen at least ten times. This chain links TRBV28 with TRBJ2-7, with 8 bases aligning to TRBD1. This CDR3 is built from 14 residues. Looked up from germline, CDR1 is MDHEN and CDR2 is SYDVKM. Germline trimming cut 6 bases from V and 2 bases from J; bases unmatched to any gene: 6. The CDR3, as DNA: TGTGCCAGCAGAACTTCGACAGGGGCCTACGAGCAGTACTTC. It yields the protein CASRTSTGAYEQYF. Together with reference TRBV28 and TRBJ2-7, the CDR3 gives the full variable domain: DVKVTQSSRYLVKRTGEKVFLECVQDMDHENMFWYRQDPGLGLRLIYFSYDVKMKEKGDIPEGYSVSREKKERFSLILESASTNQTSMYLCASRTSTGAYEQYFGPGTRLTVT.

There are many counts of this clonotype. This rearrangement joins TRBV28 to TRBJ1-1; TRBD1 might be the D (6 bases). This CDR3 has 19 amino acids. Trimming removed 3 bases at V and 1 base at J, with 24 bases between. CDR1 and CDR2 (germline): MDHEN, SYDVKM. Here the CDR3 reads CASSFTNPAGASSNTEAFF. The CDR3 DNA follows: TGTGCCAGCAGTTTCACTAACCCAGCAGGGGCTTCATCGAACACTGAAGCTTTCTTT.

The chain recombines TRBV20-1 with TRBJ2-5, with 11 bases that match TRBD1. CDR3 size: 17 residues. J lost 5 bases, V lost 3 bases, and 14 bases had no gene match. The germline CDR1 and CDR2 sequences are DFQATT and SNEGSKA (reference sequence). The CDR3 spells CSASTQLRDRGRETQYF. CDR3 nucleotides: TGCAGTGCTAGCACACAACTCCGGGACAGGGGGAGGGAGACCCAGTACTTC.

In the case of this clonotype: Since a much larger clone is just one base distant, this may be a read error. The gene calls are TRBV2 and TRBJ2-5; possible D gene TRBD1, 6 bases. The CDR3 sequence is 16 residues long. Trimming removed 6 bases at V and 7 bases at J, with 24 bases between. The germline gives CDR1 SNHLY, CDR2 FYNNEI. CDR3 amino acids: CASRIGTPRVGATQYF. The CDR3 bases are TGTGCCAGCAGGATAGGGACACCTCGAGTAGGGGCGACCCAGTACTTC.

This clonotype was recorded many times. This chain connects TRBV19 to TRBJ2-7, with D perhaps TRBD1 or TRBD2 (5 bases each). Trimming shortened V by 5 bases and J by 6 bases, and 17 bases separated the two germline ends. The CDR3 covers 14 residues. Germline lookup yields CDR1 LNHDA and CDR2 SQIVND (reference sequence). CDR3 DNA sequence: TGTGCCAGTAGTCCTCGACAGCGAGGAGGCGAGCAGTACTTC. Protein sequence: CASSPRQRGGEQYF.

The chain employs TRBV15 and TRBJ2-2, with 7 nucleotides matching TRBD1. V lost 9 bases to trimming and J lost 0 bases; unmatched junction nucleotides: 4. CDR3 length: 14 amino acids. Germline CDR1 LNHNV, CDR2 YYDKDF (reference sequence). The CDR3 sequence is CATGDSPNTGELFF. The CDR3 DNA sequence: TGTGCCACAGGGGACAGCCCGAACACCGGGGAGCTGTTTTTT.

This clonotype was detected many times. The rearrangement uses TRBV5-1 and TRBJ1-2; 7 nucleotides match TRBD1. V was clipped by 0 bases and J by 8 bases; unmatched bases: 7. This CDR3 region has 14 residues. Germline V gene data show CDR1 as SGHRS and CDR2 as YFSETQ. The CDR3 nucleotides read TGCGCCAGCAGCTTGGCGGGCGAAGGGGGCGGCTACACCTTC. Encoded protein: CASSLAGEGGGYTF.

CDR3 amino acids: CASRPRGSSYGYTF. CDR3 nucleotides: TGTGCCAGCAGACCGAGGGGAAGCTCCTATGGCTACACCTTC. V and J are TRBV6-1 and TRBJ1-2, with D possibly TRBD1 on 5 matching bases. This CDR3 has 14 amino acids. V shed 6 bases and J shed 4 bases, with 15 bases lying between them. Germline V gives CDR1 MNHNS, CDR2 SASEGT.

In its sample, this clonotype was seen many times. The rearrangement links TRBV20-1 to TRBJ1-1; TRBD1 agrees at 8 bases. Germline lookup yields CDR1 DFQATT and CDR2 SNEGSKA (reference sequence). The CDR3 sequence is 13 residues long. Unmatched junction bases numbered 5, after V lost 3 bases and J lost 5 bases. The CDR3 coding sequence is TGCAGTGCTAGTCCCAGGGGGCAGACTGAAGCTTTCTTT. Its translation: CSASPRGQTEAFF.

The sample holds many counts of this clonotype. This rearrangement joins TRBV27 to TRBJ2-2; TRBD1 aligns across 7 bases. Germline V CDR1 and CDR2: MNHEY, SMNVEV (reference sequence). The CDR3 contains 14 residues. V lost 6 bases and J lost 7; bases outside the gene matches: 8. This chain's CDR3 is CASREGGAGGELFF. Written as DNA, the CDR3 is TGTGCCAGCAGAGAAGGGGGCGCCGGCGGGGAGCTGTTTTTT.